This T cell receptor beta chain came from a study of T cells in Graves' hyperthyroidism and ophthalmopathy. Study results and caveats: Clonotypes that were expanded in thyroid above 0.001 mostly appeared in blood too.

Researchers amplified the TCR beta CDR3 regions from RNA transcripts. The HTBI primer set served for first-round RT-PCR of the TCR CDR3. TCRdb re-called the multiplex PCR reads with MiXCR, one entry per CDR3 protein. The data contain more than 350,000 distinct CDR3 sequences, roughly 15% of them seen just once; the ten biggest clones take up approximately 19%. For ophthalmopathy patients, the Clinical Activity Score was at least 3 and the NOSPECS grade at least 4; duration was under 3 months. Uncontrolled infection, other autoimmune disease, pregnancy and lactation each barred patients from inclusion. Germline V CDR1 and CDR2: KGHSH, LQKENI. V gave up 7 bases and J gave up 0 bases, with 9 bases separating them. The CDR3 spans 13 residues. This clonotype was counted many times. The antigen is not known.

This clonotype originated in a woman aged 55-69 years with Graves' ophthalmopathy. V gene TRBV18 combines with J gene TRBJ1-1; TRBD1 might be the D (5 bases). Sequences were obtained from blood. The CDR3 nucleotides are TGTGCCAGCTATGGGGCCGTGAACACTGAAGCTTTCTTT. Its translation is CASYGAVNTEAFF.